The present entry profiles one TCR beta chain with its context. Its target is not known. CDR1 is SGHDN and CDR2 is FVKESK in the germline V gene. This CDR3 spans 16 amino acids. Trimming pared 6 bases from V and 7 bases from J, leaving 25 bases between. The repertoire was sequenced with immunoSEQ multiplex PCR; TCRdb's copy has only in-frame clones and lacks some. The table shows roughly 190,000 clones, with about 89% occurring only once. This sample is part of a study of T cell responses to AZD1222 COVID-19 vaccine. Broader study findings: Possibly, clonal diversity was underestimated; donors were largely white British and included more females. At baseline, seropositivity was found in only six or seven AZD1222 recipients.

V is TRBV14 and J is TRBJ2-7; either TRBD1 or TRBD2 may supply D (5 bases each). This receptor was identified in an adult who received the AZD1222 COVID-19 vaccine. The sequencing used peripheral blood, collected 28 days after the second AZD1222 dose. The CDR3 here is CASSYISGTISTEQYF. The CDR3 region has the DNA TGTGCCAGCAGTTACATCTCCGGGACCATCTCTACGGAGCAGTACTTC.